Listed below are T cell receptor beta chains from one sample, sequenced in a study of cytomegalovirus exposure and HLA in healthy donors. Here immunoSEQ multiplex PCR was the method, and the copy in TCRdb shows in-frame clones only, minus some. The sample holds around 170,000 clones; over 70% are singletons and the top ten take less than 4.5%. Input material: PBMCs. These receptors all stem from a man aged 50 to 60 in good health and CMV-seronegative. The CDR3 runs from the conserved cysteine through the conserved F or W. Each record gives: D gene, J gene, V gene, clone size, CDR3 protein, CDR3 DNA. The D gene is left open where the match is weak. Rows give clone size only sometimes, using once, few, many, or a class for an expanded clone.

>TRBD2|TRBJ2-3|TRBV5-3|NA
CARSLGASGVGDTQYF
TGTGCCAGAAGCTTGGGAGCTAGCGGGGTGGGAGATACGCAGTATTTT
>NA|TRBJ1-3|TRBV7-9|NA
CAPGGVGNTIYF
TGTGCCCCCGGAGGAGTTGGAAACACCATATATTTT
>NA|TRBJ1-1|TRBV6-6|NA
CASNDRFFMNTEAFF
TGTGCCAGCAACGACAGGTTCTTCATGAACACTGAAGCTTTCTTT
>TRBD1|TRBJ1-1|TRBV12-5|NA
CASGTGQHTEAFF
TGTGCTAGTGGTACGGGACAGCATACTGAAGCTTTCTTT
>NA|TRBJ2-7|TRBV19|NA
CASSIGARANEQYF
TGTGCCAGTAGTATAGGAGCCAGGGCCAACGAGCAGTACTTC
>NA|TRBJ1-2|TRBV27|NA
CASKDSAYYGYTF
TGTGCCAGCAAGGACAGTGCCTACTATGGCTACACCTTC
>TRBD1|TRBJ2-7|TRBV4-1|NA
CASSLQRGLTEQYF
TGCGCCAGCAGTCTACAAAGGGGGCTCACCGAGCAGTACTTC
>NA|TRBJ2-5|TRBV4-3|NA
CASSQDSRAETQYF
TGCGCCAGCAGCCAAGATAGCAGGGCAGAGACCCAGTACTTC
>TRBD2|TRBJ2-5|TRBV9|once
CASSVTTSGQETQYF
TGTGCCAGCAGCGTAACGACTAGCGGTCAAGAGACCCAGTACTTC
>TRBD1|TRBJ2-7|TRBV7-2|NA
CASSFLEGAGEQYF
TGTGCCAGCAGCTTCTTAGAGGGGGCGGGTGAGCAGTACTTC
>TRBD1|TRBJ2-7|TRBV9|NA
CASSTGTGGYEQYF
TGTGCCAGCAGTACCGGGACAGGGGGCTACGAGCAGTACTTC
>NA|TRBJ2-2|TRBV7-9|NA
CASSLDGGRAGELFF
TGTGCCAGCAGCTTAGATGGGGGGAGAGCCGGGGAGCTGTTTTTT
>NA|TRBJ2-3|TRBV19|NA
CASRRSAADTQYF
TGTGCCAGTAGGAGGAGTGCGGCAGATACGCAGTATTTT
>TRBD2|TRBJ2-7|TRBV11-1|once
CASSLGLANEQYF
TGTGCCAGCAGCTTAGGACTAGCTAACGAGCAGTACTTC
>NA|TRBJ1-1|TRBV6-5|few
CASSRQVGNTEAFF
TGTGCCAGCAGTCGACAGGTAGGGAACACTGAAGCTTTCTTT
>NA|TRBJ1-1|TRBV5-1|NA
CASAGNTEAFF
TGCGCCAGCGCGGGGAACACTGAAGCTTTCTTT
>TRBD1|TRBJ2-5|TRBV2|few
CASSDETGHVGETQYF
TGTGCCAGCAGTGACGAGACAGGGCATGTCGGCGAGACCCAGTACTTC
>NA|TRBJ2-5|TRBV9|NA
CASSARDGELETQYF
TGTGCCAGCAGCGCCAGGGATGGGGAATTGGAGACCCAGTACTTC
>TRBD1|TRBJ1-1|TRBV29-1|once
CSVRQGHTEAFF
TGCAGCGTCCGACAGGGTCACACTGAAGCTTTCTTT
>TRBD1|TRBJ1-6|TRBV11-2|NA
CASSLTGQGQGYNSPLHF
TGTGCCAGCAGCTTAACGGGACAGGGCCAGGGGTATAATTCACCCCTCCACTTT
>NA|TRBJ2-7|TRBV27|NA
CGGRGPYEQYF
TGTGGCGGGCGGGGCCCCTACGAGCAGTACTTC
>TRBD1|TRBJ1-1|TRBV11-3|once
CASSRQGYTEAFF
TGTGCCAGCAGTCGACAGGGGTACACTGAAGCTTTCTTT
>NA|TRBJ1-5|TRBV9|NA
CASSVGRGNQPQHF
TGTGCCAGCAGCGTAGGGAGGGGCAATCAGCCCCAGCATTTT
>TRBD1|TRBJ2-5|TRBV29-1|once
CSVTTGTETQYF
TGCAGCGTCACGACAGGGACAGAGACCCAGTACTTC
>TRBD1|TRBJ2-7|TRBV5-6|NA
CASSPGTGVSYEQYF
TGTGCCAGCAGTCCCGGGACAGGGGTTTCCTACGAGCAGTACTTC
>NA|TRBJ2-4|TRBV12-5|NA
CASGPTELDIQYF
TGTGCTAGTGGCCCCACGGAGCTGGACATTCAGTACTTC
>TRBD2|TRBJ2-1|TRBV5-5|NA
CASSLAGLAGGPSSYNEQFF
TGTGCCAGCAGCTTGGCCGGACTAGCGGGGGGCCCTAGCTCCTACAATGAGCAGTTCTTC
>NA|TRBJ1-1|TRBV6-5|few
CASSYGDRNTEAFF
TGTGCCAGCAGTTACGGAGACAGGAACACTGAAGCTTTCTTT
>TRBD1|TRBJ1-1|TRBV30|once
CASGQLNTEAFF
TGTGCCTCGGGACAGTTGAACACTGAAGCTTTCTTT
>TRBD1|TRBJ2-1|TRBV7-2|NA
CASSWDRESYNEQFF
TGTGCCAGCAGCTGGGACAGGGAGTCCTACAATGAGCAGTTCTTC
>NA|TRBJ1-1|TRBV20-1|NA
CSARTVTEAFF
TGCAGTGCACGGACAGTCACTGAAGCTTTCTTT
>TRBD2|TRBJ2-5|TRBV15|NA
CATSRDQGLSETQYF
TGTGCCACCAGCAGAGATCAGGGACTATCAGAGACCCAGTACTTC
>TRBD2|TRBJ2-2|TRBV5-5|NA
CASSWGTRGDGGELFF
TGTGCCAGCAGCTGGGGAACCCGGGGGGATGGCGGGGAGCTGTTTTTT
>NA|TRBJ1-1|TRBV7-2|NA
CASSSQHTNTEAFF
TGTGCCAGCAGCTCCCAACACACAAACACTGAAGCTTTCTTT
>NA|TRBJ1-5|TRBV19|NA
CASSLEQNQPQHF
TGTGCCAGTAGTTTGGAGCAGAATCAGCCCCAGCATTTT
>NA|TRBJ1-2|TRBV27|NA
CASSLREGYGYTF
TGTGCCAGCAGTTTACGGGAAGGGTATGGCTACACCTTC
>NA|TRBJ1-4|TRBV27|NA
CASSSTQGTLEKLFF
TGTGCCAGCAGTTCCACGCAGGGAACTCTAGAAAAACTGTTTTTT
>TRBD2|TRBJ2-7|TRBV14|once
CASSQGLAAFGEQYF
TGTGCCAGCAGCCAAGGACTAGCGGCGTTCGGTGAGCAGTACTTC
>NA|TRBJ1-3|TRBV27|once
CASGEGSQGNTIYF
TGTGCCAGCGGGGAGGGCAGCCAAGGAAACACCATATATTTT
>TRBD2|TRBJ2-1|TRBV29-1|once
CSVEGVAGVSYNEQFF
TGCAGCGTTGAGGGGGTAGCGGGAGTCTCCTACAATGAGCAGTTCTTC
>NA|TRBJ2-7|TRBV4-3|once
CASSALADTTYEQYF
TGCGCCAGCTCGGCCCTGGCGGACACGACCTACGAGCAGTACTTC
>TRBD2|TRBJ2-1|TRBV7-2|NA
CASSGQTSPSSTYNEQFF
TGTGCCAGCAGCGGTCAGACTAGCCCCTCCTCGACATACAATGAGCAGTTCTTC
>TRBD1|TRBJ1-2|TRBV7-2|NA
CASSRPTGDGYTF
TGTGCCAGCAGCCGCCCGACAGGGGATGGCTACACCTTC
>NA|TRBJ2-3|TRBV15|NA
CATSDGGGDTQYF
TGTGCCACCAGCGACGGCGGGGGCGATACGCAGTATTTT
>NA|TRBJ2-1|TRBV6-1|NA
CASRQGSNEQFF
TGTGCCAGCAGACAGGGTTCCAATGAGCAGTTCTTC
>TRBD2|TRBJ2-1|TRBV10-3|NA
CAIMGGTEQFF
TGTGCCATCATGGGGGGGACTGAGCAGTTCTTC
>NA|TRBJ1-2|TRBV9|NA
CASSSYNNYGYTF
TGTGCCAGCAGCTCGTACAACAACTATGGCTACACCTTC
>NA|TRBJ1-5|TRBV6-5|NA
CASSRQSNQPQHF
TGTGCCAGCAGTAGACAGTCCAATCAGCCCCAGCATTTT
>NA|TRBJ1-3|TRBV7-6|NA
CASSLEAVTSGNTIYF
TGTGCCAGCAGCTTAGAGGCGGTTACCTCTGGAAACACCATATATTTT
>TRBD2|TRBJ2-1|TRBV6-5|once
CATLAGAYNEQFF
TGTGCCACGTTAGCGGGGGCCTACAATGAGCAGTTCTTC
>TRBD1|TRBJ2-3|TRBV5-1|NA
CASSPGTVDSTDTQYF
TGCGCCAGCAGCCCGGGGACAGTGGACAGCACAGATACGCAGTATTTT
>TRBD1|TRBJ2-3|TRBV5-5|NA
CASSGDRVGTQYF
TGTGCCAGCAGCGGGGACAGGGTGGGTACGCAGTATTTT
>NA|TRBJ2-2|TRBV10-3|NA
CAISEVEITGELFF
TGTGCCATCAGTGAGGTAGAAATCACCGGGGAGCTGTTTTTT